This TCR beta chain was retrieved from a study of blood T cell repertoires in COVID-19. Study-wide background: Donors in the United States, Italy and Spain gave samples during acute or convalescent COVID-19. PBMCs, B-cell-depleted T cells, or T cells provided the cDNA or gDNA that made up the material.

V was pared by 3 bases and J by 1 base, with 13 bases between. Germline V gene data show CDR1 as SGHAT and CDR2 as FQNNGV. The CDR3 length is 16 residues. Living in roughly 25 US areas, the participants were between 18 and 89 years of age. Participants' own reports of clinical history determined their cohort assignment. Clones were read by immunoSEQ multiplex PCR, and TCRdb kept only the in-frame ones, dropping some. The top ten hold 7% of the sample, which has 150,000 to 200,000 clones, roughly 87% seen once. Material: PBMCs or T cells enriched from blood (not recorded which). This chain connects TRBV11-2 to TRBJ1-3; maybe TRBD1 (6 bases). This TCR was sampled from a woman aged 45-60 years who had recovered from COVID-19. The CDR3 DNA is TGTGCCAGCAGCTTGGGGGGGCGCCTATCTGGAAACACCATATATTTT. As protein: CASSLGGRLSGNTIYF. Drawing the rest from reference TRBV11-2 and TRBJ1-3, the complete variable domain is EAGVAQSPRYKIIEKRQSVAFWCNPISGHATLYWYQQILGQGPKLLIQFQNNGVVDDSQLPKDRFSAERLKGVDSTLKIQPAKLEDSAVYLCASSLGGRLSGNTIYFGEGSWLTVV.